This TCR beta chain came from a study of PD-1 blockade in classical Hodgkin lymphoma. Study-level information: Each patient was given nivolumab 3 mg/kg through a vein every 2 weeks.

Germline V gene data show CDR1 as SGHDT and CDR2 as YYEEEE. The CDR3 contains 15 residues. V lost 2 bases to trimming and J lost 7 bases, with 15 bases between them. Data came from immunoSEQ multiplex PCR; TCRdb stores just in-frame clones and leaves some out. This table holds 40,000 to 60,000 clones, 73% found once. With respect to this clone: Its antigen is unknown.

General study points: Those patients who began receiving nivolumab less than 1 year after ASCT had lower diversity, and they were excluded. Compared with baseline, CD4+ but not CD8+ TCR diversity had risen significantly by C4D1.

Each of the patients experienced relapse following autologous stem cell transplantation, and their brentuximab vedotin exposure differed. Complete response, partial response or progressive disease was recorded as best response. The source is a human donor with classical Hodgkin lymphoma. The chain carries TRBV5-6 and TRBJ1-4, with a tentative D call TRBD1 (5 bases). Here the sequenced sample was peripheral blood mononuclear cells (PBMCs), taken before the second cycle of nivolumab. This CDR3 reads CASSLGQGYIEKLFF. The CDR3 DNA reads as TGTGCCAGCAGCTTAGGTCAGGGATACATTGAAAAACTGTTTTTT.